This T cell receptor beta chain was sequenced in a study of identical twins. CDR1 is SGHTA and CDR2 is FQGNSA in the germline V gene. J was trimmed by 8 bases and V by 2 bases; bases with no gene match: 9. CDR3 length equals 16 residues. With template switching, a universal primer site was added, and the cDNA carried unique molecular identifiers. One entry per CDR3 protein, called by TCRdb with MiXCR from the 5' RACE reads. The sample records approximately 240,000 distinct CDR3 sequences, 11% to 15% being singletons. Healthy Caucasian donors formed the entire cohort. This clonotype is classed as medium-sized (0.01 to 0.1%).

The receptor was derived from a woman between 18 and 29 years old in good health. The genes are TRBV7-2 and TRBJ2-1, with 10 bases aligning to TRBD1. Sequences were obtained from memory (CD45RO+) T cells sorted from blood. In DNA form, the CDR3 reads TGTGCCAGCAGCTTAACGGGACAGGGGTCAATCCATGAGCAGTTCTTC. Translation gives CASSLTGQGSIHEQFF.